This TCR beta chain was observed in a study of radiation and T cells in renal cell carcinoma. Study details: Nephrectomy followed 15 Gy stereotactic body radiation by 4 weeks.

The CDR3 loop spans 19 amino acids. Germline trimming cut 1 base from V and 8 bases from J; bases unmatched to any gene: 18. Germline V gene lookup returns CDR1 SGDLS and CDR2 YYNGEE. This clone came up once. This table comes from immunoSEQ multiplex PCR, and its TCRdb copy is limited to in-frame clones, with some not included. Of 130,000 or so clones listed, roughly 90% are singletons. Time point reported: baseline pretreatment blood. Described treatment: 15 Gy SBRT to primary tumor, nephrectomy 4 weeks later. The J gene is TRBJ2-2, the V gene TRBV9; 9 bases are shared with TRBD2. This receptor was taken from a woman aged 50 to 60 with renal cell carcinoma. Material: blood, obtained from a patient whose treatment included radiotherapy and nephrectomy. The CDR3 spells CASSVKELLHLTSGGELFF. In nucleotides, the CDR3 is TGTGCCAGCAGCGTAAAAGAACTCCTCCATCTCACTAGCGGGGGGGAGCTGTTTTTT. Supplemented by reference TRBV9 and TRBJ2-2, the full variable domain reads DSGVTQTPKHLITATGQRVTLRCSPRSGDLSVYWYQQSLDQGLQFLIQYYNGEERAKGNILERFSAQQFPDLHSELNLSSLELGDSALYFCASSVKELLHLTSGGELFFGEGSRLTVL.